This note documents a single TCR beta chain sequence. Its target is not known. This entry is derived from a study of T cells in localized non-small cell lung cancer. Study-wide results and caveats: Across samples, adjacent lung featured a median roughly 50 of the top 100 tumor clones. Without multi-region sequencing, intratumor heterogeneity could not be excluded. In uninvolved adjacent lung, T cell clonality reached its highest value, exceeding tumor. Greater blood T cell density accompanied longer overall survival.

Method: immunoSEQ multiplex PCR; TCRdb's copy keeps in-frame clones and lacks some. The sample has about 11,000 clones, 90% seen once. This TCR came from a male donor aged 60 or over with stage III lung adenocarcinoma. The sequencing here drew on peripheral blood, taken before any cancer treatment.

The CDR3 region is CASSALQGASYEQYF. CDR3 nucleotide sequence: TGTGCCAGCAGTGCTTTACAGGGGGCTTCATACGAGCAGTACTTC. The V and J genes are TRBV6-1 and TRBJ2-7; TRBD1 aligns across 9 bases. CDR3 size: 15 residues. V was pared by 4 bases and J by 4 bases, with 8 bases of the junction left unmatched. Germline V CDR1 and CDR2: MNHNS, SASEGT.